The 21 T cell receptor beta chains below were found in one sample sequenced in a study of Tregs in tolerant kidney transplant recipients. Here immunoSEQ multiplex PCR was the method, and the copy in TCRdb shows in-frame clones only, minus some. The table includes roughly 80,000 clones, 75% to 95% detected once. Mixed chimerism was transient after nonmyeloablative marrow transplants from related graft donors. The sequenced sample was CD4+ T cells from blood (PBMCs), obtained 24 months after the transplant. Source of these receptors: a human patient who received a combined kidney and bone marrow transplant. Some T cells may be graft donor cells.

This clone was found a few times. This rearrangement joins TRBV5-8 to TRBJ1-5; TRBD1 aligns across 9 bases. With 4 bases clipped from V and 4 bases from J, the junction kept 3 bases outside the gene matches. The CDR3 is 14 residues long. Looked up from germline, CDR1 is SGHTS and CDR2 is YDEGEE. This chain's CDR3 is CASSLDRGNQPQHF. CDR3 sequence (DNA): TGTGCCAGCAGCCTGGACAGGGGTAATCAGCCCCAGCATTTT.

V gene TRBV5-1 combines with J gene TRBJ2-2, with 12 bases that match TRBD2. J was trimmed by 5 bases and V by 1 base; bases with no gene match: 0. Germline CDR1 and CDR2: SGHRS and YFSETQ. This CDR3 has 15 amino acids. The chain's CDR3 is CASSLTSGGTGELFF. The CDR3, as DNA: TGCGCCAGCAGCTTGACTAGCGGGGGGACCGGGGAGCTGTTTTTT.

J is TRBJ2-7 and V is TRBV28, with a tentative D call TRBD2 (5 bases). CDR3 length equals 12 residues. Germline V CDR1 and CDR2: MDHEN, SYDVKM. V was clipped by 3 bases and J by 4 bases, with 7 bases between them. CDR3 region: CASSFGSYEQYF. In nucleotides, the CDR3 is TGTGCCAGCAGTTTTGGGAGTTACGAGCAGTACTTC.

This clone turned up a few times. This chain joins TRBV10-3 and TRBJ1-3; a weak D match, TRBD1 (5 bases). Trimming took off 9 bases at V and 0 bases at J, with 15 bases between the two ends. The germline CDR1 and CDR2 sequences are ENHRY and SYGVKD. CDR3 length: 15 amino acids. CDR3 protein: CAMQSRASSGNTIYF. DNA for the CDR3: TGTGCCATGCAATCCAGGGCCAGCTCTGGAAACACCATATATTTT.

Note on this clone: The same CDR3 arises from other DNA sequences in this sample as well. The chain employs TRBV15 and TRBJ1-6, with a tentative D call TRBD1 (6 bases). From germline, CDR1 is LNHNV and CDR2 YYDKDF (reference sequence). The V gene lost 0 bases and the J gene lost 5 bases, with 11 bases spanning the gap. This CDR3 spans 16 amino acids. As DNA, the CDR3 is TGTGCCACCAGCAGAGATCCTGACAGGAATAATTCACCCCTCCACTTT. Translation: CATSRDPDRNNSPLHF.

This chain connects TRBV6-1 to TRBJ2-7; D gene ambiguous. Germline V gene data show CDR1 as MNHNS and CDR2 as SASEGT. Trimming stripped 0 bases from V and 0 bases from J, with 6 bases between. There are 14 residues in the CDR3. CDR3 in DNA: TGTGCCAGCAGTGAAGCGTGGAGCTCCTACGAGCAGTACTTC. Translated, it gives CASSEAWSSYEQYF.

The V and J genes are TRBV19 and TRBJ1-1; 8 positions match TRBD1. The CDR3 consists of 14 residues. V trimming: 4 bases; J trimming: 5 bases; junction bases outside the gene matches: 6. Germline lookup yields CDR1 LNHDA and CDR2 SQIVND (reference sequence). The CDR3 sequence: CASSKDRGRTEAFF. The CDR3 DNA sequence: TGTGCCAGTAGTAAAGACAGGGGTAGGACTGAAGCTTTCTTT. Complete variable domain (other parts from reference TRBV19 and TRBJ1-1): DGGITQSPKYLFRKEGQNVTLSCEQNLNHDAMYWYRQDPGQGLRLIYYSQIVNDFQKGDIAEGYSVSREKKESFPLTVTSAQKNPTAFYLCASSKDRGRTEAFFGQGTRLTVV.

The V call is TRBV5-4, the J call TRBJ2-3; D remains ambiguous. Trimming pared 4 bases from V and 3 bases from J, leaving 15 bases between. Germline V gene sequence: CDR1 SGHNT, CDR2 YYREEE (reference sequence). The CDR3 has 15 amino acids. In nucleotides, the CDR3 is TGTGCCAGCAGCCCTAGGCAGCGATCAACAGATACGCAGTATTTT. Its protein is CASSPRQRSTDTQYF.

J is TRBJ2-5 and V is TRBV5-1, with a weak D call TRBD2 (5 bases). V was shortened by 0 bases and J by 4 bases, with 10 bases between the two germline ends. The CDR3 is 14 residues long. Germline V gene data show CDR1 as SGHRS and CDR2 as YFSETQ. CDR3 DNA sequence: TGCGCCAGCAGCTTGGTCGGGGTTGGAGAGACCCAGTACTTC. Protein sequence: CASSLVGVGETQYF.

V usage is TRBV7-9 and J usage is TRBJ1-1, with D tentatively TRBD1 (5 bases). The germline gives CDR1 SEHNR, CDR2 FQNEAQ (reference sequence). V lost 5 bases and J lost 4, with 14 bases in between. This CDR3 contains 14 residues. CDR3 region: CASSPWLGGTEAFF. The CDR3 coding sequence is TGTGCCAGCAGCCCATGGTTGGGGGGCACTGAAGCTTTCTTT.

The genes are TRBV2 and TRBJ2-7, with D hard to call. The CDR3 runs 12 residues. Trimming stripped 6 bases from V and 4 bases from J, with 10 bases between. Germline loops: CDR1 SNHLY, CDR2 FYNNEI. In DNA, the CDR3 is TGTGCCAGCAGAGCGTCTCTTTACGAGCAGTACTTC. Its protein product is CASRASLYEQYF. Full variable domain (remainder filled in from reference TRBV2 and TRBJ2-7): EPEVTQTPSHQVTQMGQEVILRCVPISNHLYFYWYRQILGQKVEFLVSFYNNEISEKSEIFDDQFSVERPDGSNFTLKIRSTKLEDSAMYFCASRASLYEQYFGPGTRLTVT.

The chain uses TRBV10-2 and TRBJ1-4; no clear D. The germline V gene has CDR1 WSHSY and CDR2 SAAADI. The CDR3 is 14 residues long. The V gene lost 6 bases and the J gene lost 4 bases, with 12 bases spanning the gap. The CDR3 nucleotides are TGCGCCAGCAGGCCCAGCGGGCTTAATGAAAAACTGTTTTTT. It translates to CASRPSGLNEKLFF.

The rearrangement joins TRBV7-7 to TRBJ2-5; 8 bases match TRBD1. The trim removed 6 bases at V and 2 bases at J, leaving 5 bases unmatched. The V gene's germline CDR1 is SSHAT and CDR2 FNYEAQ (reference sequence). CDR3 length: 14 amino acids. The CDR3 DNA is TGTGCCAGCAGTTCCCGGACAGGGCAAGAGACCCAGTACTTC. Protein product: CASSSRTGQETQYF.

V gene TRBV4-2 combines with J gene TRBJ1-5, with D maybe TRBD1 (5 bases). Germline assignment: CDR1 LGHNA and CDR2 YNFKEQ. The length of the CDR3 is 15 residues. Between the trimmed V and J ends, which lost 1 base and 5 bases, there was a span of 12 bases. The CDR3 here is CASSQGRGRDQPQHF. The DNA of the CDR3 is TGTGCCAGCAGCCAAGGCCGAGGCAGGGATCAGCCCCAGCATTTT.

The rearrangement joins TRBV7-9 to TRBJ1-2, with a weak D call TRBD1 (5 bases). The CDR3 length is 12 residues. V shed 4 bases and J shed 2 bases, with 5 bases lying between them. CDR1 and CDR2 from the germline V gene are SEHNR and FQNEAQ (reference sequence). The CDR3 loop is CASSSGNYGYTF. CDR3 DNA sequence: TGTGCCAGCAGCTCAGGGAACTATGGCTACACCTTC.

In nucleotides, the CDR3 is TGTGCCAGCAGTGCGGAGAGCTACACTGAAGCTTTCTTT. Its protein is CASSAESYTEAFF. The V call is TRBV6-4, the J call TRBJ1-1; D unclear. This CDR3 comprises 13 residues. V was pared by 4 bases and J by 3 bases, with 9 bases between. CDR1 and CDR2 from the germline V gene are MRHNA and SNTAGT.

V gene TRBV2 combines with J gene TRBJ2-2, with TRBD1 matching over 10 bases. Germline CDR1 is SNHLY and CDR2 is FYNNEI. The CDR3 is 14 amino acids. The V segment lost 11 bases and the J segment 6 bases; nucleotides outside the gene matches: 9. DNA for the CDR3: TGTGCCGTACCGGGACAGGGGCTCGCCGGGGAGCTGTTTTTT. Its protein product is CAVPGQGLAGELFF.

In this sample, this clone turned up once. The chain employs TRBV27 and TRBJ2-7, with 9 bases lining up with TRBD1. Germline V gene lookup returns CDR1 MNHEY and CDR2 SMNVEV (reference sequence). V lost 5 bases to trimming and J lost 3 bases; unmatched junction nucleotides: 8. CDR3 length: 15 amino acids. The CDR3 is CASSLGTGLSYEQYF. CDR3 nucleotides: TGTGCCAGCAGTCTAGGGACAGGGCTGAGCTACGAGCAGTACTTC.

This clone occurred once. The chain has TRBV5-6 and TRBJ2-7; TRBD1 matches 10 bases. The junction had 4 bases not matched to a gene; V was cut back by 4 bases and J by 0 bases. Germline V gene sequence: CDR1 SGHDT, CDR2 YYEEEE. This CDR3 has 15 amino acids. CDR3 in DNA: TGTGCCAGCAGCCCGGACAGGGGGTCCTCCTACGAGCAGTACTTC. It translates to CASSPDRGSSYEQYF.

J is TRBJ2-4 and V is TRBV9; D possibly corresponds to TRBD1 (6 bases). Trimming took 4 bases from V and 0 from J, leaving 14 bases between them. Germline loops: CDR1 SGDLS, CDR2 YYNGEE. This CDR3 is built from 16 residues. The CDR3 DNA is TGTGCCAGCAGCCCCGAGGGGGTCTTAGCCAAAAACATTCAGTACTTC. This encodes CASSPEGVLAKNIQYF.

The chain employs TRBV28 and TRBJ1-5, with D possibly matching TRBD1 (6 bases). V was clipped by 3 bases and J by 3 bases, with 12 bases between them. Germline CDR1 is MDHEN and CDR2 is SYDVKM. CDR3 length: 15 amino acids. The CDR3 bases are TGTGCCAGCAGTTTGAGGGGGTCACCCAATCAGCCCCAGCATTTT. Protein: CASSLRGSPNQPQHF.